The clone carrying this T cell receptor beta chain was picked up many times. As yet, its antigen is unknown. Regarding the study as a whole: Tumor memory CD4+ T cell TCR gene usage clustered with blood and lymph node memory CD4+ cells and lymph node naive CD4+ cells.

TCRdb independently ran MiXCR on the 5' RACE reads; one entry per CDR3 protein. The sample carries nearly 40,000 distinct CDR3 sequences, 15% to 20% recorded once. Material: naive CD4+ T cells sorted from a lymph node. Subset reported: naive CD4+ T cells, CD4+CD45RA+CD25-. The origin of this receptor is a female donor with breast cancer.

CDR3 amino acids: CASRRRLSNQPQHF. Here the CDR3 DNA reads TGTGCCAGCAGACGGCGCCTTAGCAATCAGCCCCAGCATTTT. The chain carries TRBV6-5 and TRBJ1-5; D gene unclear. V was shortened by 6 bases and J by 0 bases, with 9 bases between the two germline ends. The CDR3 is made up of 14 amino acids. CDR1 MNHEY and CDR2 SVGAGI come from the germline V gene.